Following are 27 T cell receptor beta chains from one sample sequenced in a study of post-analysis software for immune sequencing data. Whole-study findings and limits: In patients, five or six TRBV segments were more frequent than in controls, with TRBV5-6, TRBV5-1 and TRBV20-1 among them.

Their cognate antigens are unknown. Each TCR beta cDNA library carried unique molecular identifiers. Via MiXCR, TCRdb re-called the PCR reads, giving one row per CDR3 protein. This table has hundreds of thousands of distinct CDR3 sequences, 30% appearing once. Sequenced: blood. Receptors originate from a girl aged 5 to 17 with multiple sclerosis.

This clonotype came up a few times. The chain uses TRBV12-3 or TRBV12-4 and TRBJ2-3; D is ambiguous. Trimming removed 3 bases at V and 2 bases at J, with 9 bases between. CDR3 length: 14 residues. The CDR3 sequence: CASSFVAYTDTQYF. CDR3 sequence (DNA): TGTGCCAGCAGTTTTGTCGCCTACACAGATACGCAGTATTTT.

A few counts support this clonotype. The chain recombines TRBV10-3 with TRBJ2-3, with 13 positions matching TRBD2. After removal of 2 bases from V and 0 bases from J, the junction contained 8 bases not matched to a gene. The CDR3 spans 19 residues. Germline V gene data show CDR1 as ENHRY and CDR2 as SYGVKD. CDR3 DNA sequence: TGTGCCATCAGTGAGACAGGACTAGCGGGGGTTTTAAGCACAGATACGCAGTATTTT. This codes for CAISETGLAGVLSTDTQYF.

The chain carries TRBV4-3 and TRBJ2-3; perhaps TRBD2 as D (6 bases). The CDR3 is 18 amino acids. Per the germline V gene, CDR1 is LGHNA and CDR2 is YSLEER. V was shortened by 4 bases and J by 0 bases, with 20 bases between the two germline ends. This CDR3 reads CASSPGRAGLSSTDTQYF. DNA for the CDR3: TGCGCCAGCAGCCCCGGTCGGGCGGGACTGAGTAGCACAGATACGCAGTATTTT.

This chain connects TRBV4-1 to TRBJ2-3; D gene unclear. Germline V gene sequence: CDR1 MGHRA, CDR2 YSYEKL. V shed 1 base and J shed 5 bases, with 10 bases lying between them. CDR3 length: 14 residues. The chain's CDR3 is CASSQVGLRDTQYF. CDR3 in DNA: TGCGCCAGCAGCCAAGTAGGGTTGAGAGATACGCAGTATTTT.

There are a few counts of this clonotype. The CDR3 sequence: CSVEQWGPGTYGYTF. The CDR3 region has the DNA TGCAGCGTTGAACAGTGGGGACCCGGCACTTATGGCTACACCTTC. The V call is TRBV29-1, the J call TRBJ1-2; TRBD1 is a possible D gene (5 bases). V lost 2 bases and J lost 5, with 18 bases in between. CDR1 and CDR2 from the germline V gene are SQVTM and ANQGSEA. The CDR3 is 15 residues long.

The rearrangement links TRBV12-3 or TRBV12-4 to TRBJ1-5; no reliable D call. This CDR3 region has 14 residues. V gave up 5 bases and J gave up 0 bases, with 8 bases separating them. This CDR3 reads CASSPRNSNQPQHF. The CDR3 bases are TGTGCCAGCAGTCCTCGTAATAGCAATCAGCCCCAGCATTTT.

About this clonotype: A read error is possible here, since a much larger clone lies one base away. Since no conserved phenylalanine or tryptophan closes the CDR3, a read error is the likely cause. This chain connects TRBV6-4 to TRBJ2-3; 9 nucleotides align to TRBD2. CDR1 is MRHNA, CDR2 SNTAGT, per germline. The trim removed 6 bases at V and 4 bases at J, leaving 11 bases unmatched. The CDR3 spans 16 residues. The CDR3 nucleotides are TGTGCCAGCAGCGCTTCTAGCGGGGCCTCCCCAGATACGCAGTATTTA. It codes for CASSASSGASPDTQYL.

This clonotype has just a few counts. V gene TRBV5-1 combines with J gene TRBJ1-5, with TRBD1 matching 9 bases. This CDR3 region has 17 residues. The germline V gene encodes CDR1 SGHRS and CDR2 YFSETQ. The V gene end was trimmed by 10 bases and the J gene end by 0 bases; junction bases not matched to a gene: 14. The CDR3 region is CAGRDRVIWHSNQPQHF. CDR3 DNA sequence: TGCGCCGGCCGGGACAGGGTCATCTGGCATAGCAATCAGCCCCAGCATTTT.

CDR3 residues: CAATQGAGSPLHF. For the CDR3, the DNA is TGTGCCGCCACACAGGGGGCGGGTTCACCCCTCCACTTT. The chain has TRBV10-3 and TRBJ1-6, with TRBD1 matching 9 bases. This CDR3 region has 13 residues. Unmatched junction bases numbered 8, after V lost 11 bases and J lost 9 bases. The germline V gene encodes CDR1 ENHRY and CDR2 SYGVKD.

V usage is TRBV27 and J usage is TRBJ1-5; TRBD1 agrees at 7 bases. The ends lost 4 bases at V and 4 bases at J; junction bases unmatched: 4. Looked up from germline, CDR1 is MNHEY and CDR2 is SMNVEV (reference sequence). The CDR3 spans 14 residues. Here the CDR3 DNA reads TGTGCCAGCAGTTCATCAGGGGGGAATCAGCCCCAGCATTTT. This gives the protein CASSSSGGNQPQHF.

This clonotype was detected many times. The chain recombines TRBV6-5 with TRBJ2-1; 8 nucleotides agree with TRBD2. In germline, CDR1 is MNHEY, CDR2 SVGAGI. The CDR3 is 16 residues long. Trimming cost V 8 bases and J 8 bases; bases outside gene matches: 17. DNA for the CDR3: TGTGCCAGCTCACCGAGGGGACTAGATGATAGGGATGAGCAGTTCTTC. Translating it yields CASSPRGLDDRDEQFF.

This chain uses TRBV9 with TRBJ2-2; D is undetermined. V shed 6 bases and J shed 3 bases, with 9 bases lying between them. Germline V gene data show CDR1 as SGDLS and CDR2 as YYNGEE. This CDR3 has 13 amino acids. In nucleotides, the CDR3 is TGTGCCAGCAAGGCCAGAGACACCGGGGAGCTGTTTTTT. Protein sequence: CASKARDTGELFF.

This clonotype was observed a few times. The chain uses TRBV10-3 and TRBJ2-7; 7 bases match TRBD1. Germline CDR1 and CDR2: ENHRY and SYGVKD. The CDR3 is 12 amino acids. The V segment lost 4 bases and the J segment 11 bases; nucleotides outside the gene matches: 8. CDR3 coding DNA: TGTGCCATCAGTGGCCGCGGACAGGAGGAGTACTTC. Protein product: CAISGRGQEEYF.

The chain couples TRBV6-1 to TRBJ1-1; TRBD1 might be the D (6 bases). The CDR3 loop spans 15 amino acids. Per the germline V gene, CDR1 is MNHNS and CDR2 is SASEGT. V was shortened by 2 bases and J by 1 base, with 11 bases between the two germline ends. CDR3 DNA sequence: TGTGCCAGCAGTGAAAGTACAGGGTCGAACACTGAAGCTTTCTTT. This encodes CASSESTGSNTEAFF.

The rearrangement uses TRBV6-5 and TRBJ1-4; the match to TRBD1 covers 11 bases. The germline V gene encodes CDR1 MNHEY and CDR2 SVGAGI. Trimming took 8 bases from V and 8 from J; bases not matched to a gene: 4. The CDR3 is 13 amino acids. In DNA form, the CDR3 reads TGTGCCAGCGCCGGGACAGGGGGGGAAAAACTGTTTTTT. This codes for CASAGTGGEKLFF.

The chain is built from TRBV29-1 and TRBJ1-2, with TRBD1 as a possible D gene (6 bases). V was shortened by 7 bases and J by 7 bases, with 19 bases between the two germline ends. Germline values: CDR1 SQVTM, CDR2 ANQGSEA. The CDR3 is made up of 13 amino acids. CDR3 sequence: CSAGEGGRFGYTF. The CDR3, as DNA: TGCAGCGCCGGCGAGGGGGGTCGATTTGGCTACACCTTC.

CDR3 bases: TGTGCCAGGGGACAGGACAATGCTATGTCAGATGAGCAGTTCTTC. It translates to CARGQDNAMSDEQFF. This chain joins TRBV2 and TRBJ2-1; 8 bases match TRBD1. Germline V lookup: CDR1 SNHLY, CDR2 FYNNEI. The V gene end was trimmed by 9 bases and the J gene end by 8 bases; junction bases not matched to a gene: 15. The CDR3 spans 15 residues.

The CDR3 protein is CNPTGMTPSYEQYF. The CDR3 nucleotides read TGCAACCCTACCGGTATGACGCCTTCCTACGAGCAGTACTTC. The chain links TRBV20-1 to TRBJ2-7; unclear D gene. The CDR3 loop spans 14 amino acids. Germline V lookup: CDR1 DFQATT, CDR2 SNEGSKA (reference sequence).

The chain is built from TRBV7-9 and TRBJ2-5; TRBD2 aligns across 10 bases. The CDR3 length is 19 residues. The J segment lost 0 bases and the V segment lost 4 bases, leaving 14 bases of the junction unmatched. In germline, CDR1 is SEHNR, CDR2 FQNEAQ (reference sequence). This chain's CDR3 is CASSSVKPLAGENQETQYF. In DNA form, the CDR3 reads TGTGCCAGCAGCTCCGTGAAACCGCTAGCGGGGGAAAACCAAGAGACCCAGTACTTC. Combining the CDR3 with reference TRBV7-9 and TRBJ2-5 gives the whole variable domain DTGVSQNPRHKITKRGQNVTFRCDPISEHNRLYWYRQTLGQGPEFLTYFQNEAQLEKSRLLSDRFSAERPKGSFSTLEIQRTEQGDSAMYLCASSSVKPLAGENQETQYFGPGTRLLVL.

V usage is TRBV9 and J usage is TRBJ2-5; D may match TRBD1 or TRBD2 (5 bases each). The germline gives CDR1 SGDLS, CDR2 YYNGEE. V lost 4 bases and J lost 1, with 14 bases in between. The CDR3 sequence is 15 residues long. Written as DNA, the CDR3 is TGTGCCAGCAGCCCTTCCCCTGGGACCCAAGAGACCCAGTACTTC. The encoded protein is CASSPSPGTQETQYF.

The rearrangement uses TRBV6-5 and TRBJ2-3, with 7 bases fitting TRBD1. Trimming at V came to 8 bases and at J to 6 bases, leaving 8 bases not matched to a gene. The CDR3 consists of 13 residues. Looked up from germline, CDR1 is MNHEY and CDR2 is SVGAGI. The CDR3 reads CASGDRPTDTQYF. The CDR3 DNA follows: TGTGCCAGCGGGGACAGACCCACGGATACGCAGTATTTT.

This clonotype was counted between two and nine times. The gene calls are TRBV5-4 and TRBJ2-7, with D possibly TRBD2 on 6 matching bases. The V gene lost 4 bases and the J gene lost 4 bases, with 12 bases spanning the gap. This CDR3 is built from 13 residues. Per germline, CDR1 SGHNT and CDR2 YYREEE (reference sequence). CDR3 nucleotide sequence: TGTGCCAGCAGCGACGGGACTTTTTACGAGCAGTACTTC. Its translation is CASSDGTFYEQYF. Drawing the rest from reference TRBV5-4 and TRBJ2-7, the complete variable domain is ETGVTQSPTHLIKTRGQQVTLRCSSQSGHNTVSWYQQALGQGPQFIFQYYREEENGRGNFPPRFSGLQFPNYSSELNVNALELDDSALYLCASSDGTFYEQYFGPGTRLTVT.

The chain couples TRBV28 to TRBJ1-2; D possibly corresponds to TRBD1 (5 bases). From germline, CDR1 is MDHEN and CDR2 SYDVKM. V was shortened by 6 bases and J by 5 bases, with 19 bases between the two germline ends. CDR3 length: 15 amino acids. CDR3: CASRQALLNTYGYTF. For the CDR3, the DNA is TGTGCCAGCAGACAGGCCCTCTTGAATACTTATGGCTACACCTTC.

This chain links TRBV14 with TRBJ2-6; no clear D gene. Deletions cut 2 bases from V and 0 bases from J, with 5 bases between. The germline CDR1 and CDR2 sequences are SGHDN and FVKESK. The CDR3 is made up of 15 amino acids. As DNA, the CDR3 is TGTGCCAGCAGCCAACAGAGCTCTGGGGCCAACGTCCTGACTTTC. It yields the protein CASSQQSSGANVLTF.

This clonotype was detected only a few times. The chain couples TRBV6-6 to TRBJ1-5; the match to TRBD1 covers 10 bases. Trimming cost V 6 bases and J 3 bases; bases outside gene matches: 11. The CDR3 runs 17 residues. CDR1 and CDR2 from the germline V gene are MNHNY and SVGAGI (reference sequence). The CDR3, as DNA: TGTGCCAGCAGCCACGGTTCGACAGGGGGCGACAATCAGCCCCAGCATTTT. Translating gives CASSHGSTGGDNQPQHF.

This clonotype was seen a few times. CDR3 protein: CASSPAPASSYNEQFF. CDR3 nucleotide sequence: TGCGCCAGCAGCCCCGCTCCAGCAAGCTCCTACAATGAGCAGTTCTTC. This chain uses TRBV5-1 with TRBJ2-1, with D unresolved. Germline CDR1 SGHRS, CDR2 YFSETQ. Trimming removed 4 bases at V and 0 bases at J, with 14 bases between. This CDR3 comprises 16 residues. The full variable domain, its missing parts supplied by reference TRBV5-1 and TRBJ2-1, is KAGVTQTPRYLIKTRGQQVTLSCSPISGHRSVSWYQQTPGQGLQFLFEYFSETQRNKGNFPGRFSGRQFSNSRSEMNVSTLELGDSALYLCASSPAPASSYNEQFFGPGTRLTVL.

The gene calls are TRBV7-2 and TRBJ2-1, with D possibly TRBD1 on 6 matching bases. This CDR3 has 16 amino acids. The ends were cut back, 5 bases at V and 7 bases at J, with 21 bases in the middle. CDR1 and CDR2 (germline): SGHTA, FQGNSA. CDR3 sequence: CASSVRGTGQGNEQFF. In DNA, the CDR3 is TGTGCCAGCAGCGTAAGGGGGACGGGGCAGGGGAATGAGCAGTTCTTC.